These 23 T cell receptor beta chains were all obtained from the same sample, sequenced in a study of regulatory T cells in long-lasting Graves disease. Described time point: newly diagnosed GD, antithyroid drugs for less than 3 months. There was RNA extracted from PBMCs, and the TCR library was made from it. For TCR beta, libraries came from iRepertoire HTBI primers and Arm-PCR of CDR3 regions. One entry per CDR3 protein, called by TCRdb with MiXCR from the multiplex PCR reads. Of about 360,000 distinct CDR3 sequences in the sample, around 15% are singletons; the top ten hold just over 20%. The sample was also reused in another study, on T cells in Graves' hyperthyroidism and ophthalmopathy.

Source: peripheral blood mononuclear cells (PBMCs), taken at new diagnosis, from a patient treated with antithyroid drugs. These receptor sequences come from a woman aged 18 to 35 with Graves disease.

This CDR3 is CASSIAGADEQFF. CDR3 nucleotide sequence: TGTGCCAGTAGTATAGCGGGGGCAGATGAGCAGTTCTTC. This chain connects TRBV19 to TRBJ2-1, with D perhaps assigned TRBD1 or TRBD2 (6 bases each). CDR1 is LNHDA and CDR2 is SQIVND in the germline V gene (reference sequence). This CDR3 is built from 13 residues. Trimming pared 1 base from V and 8 bases from J, leaving 9 bases between.

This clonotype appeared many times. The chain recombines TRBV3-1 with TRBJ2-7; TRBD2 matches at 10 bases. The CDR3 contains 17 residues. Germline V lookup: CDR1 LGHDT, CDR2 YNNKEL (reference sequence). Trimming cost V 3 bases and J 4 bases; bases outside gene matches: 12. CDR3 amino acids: CASSQEFSGRAVYEQYF. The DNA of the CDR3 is TGTGCCAGCAGCCAGGAATTCAGCGGGAGGGCCGTGTACGAGCAGTACTTC.

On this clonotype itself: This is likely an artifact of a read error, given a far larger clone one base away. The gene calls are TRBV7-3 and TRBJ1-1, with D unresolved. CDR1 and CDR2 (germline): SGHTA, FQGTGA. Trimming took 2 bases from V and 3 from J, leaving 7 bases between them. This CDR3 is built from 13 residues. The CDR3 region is CASSLAGYTEAFF. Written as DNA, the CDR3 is TGTGCCAGCAGCTTAGCGGGGTACACTGAAGCTTTCTTT.

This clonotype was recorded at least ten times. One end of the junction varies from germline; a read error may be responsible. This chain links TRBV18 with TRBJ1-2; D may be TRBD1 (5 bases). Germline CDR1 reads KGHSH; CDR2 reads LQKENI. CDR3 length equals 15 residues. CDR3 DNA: TGTACCAGCTCACCGGGGCGGCAGGACGAGAAGGGCTACACCTTC. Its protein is CTSSPGRQDEKGYTF.

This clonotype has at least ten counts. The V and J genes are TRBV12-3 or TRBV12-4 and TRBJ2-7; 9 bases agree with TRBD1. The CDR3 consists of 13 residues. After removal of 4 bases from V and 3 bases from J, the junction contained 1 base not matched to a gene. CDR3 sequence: CASSWDRDYEQYF. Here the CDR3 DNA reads TGTGCCAGCAGTTGGGACAGGGACTACGAGCAGTACTTC.

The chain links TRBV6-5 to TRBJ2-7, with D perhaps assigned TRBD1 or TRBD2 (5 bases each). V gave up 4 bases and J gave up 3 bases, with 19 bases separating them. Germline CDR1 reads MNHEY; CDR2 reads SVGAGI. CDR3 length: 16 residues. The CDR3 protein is CASSSDPGPNHYEQYF. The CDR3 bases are TGTGCCAGCAGTTCCGATCCGGGACCAAACCACTACGAGCAGTACTTC.

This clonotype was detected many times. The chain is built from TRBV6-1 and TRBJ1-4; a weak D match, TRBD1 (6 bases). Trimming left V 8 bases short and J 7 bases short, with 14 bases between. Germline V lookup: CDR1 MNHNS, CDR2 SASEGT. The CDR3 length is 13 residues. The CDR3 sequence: CASRGGGSEKLFF. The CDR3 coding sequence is TGTGCCAGCCGAGGGGGGGGCAGTGAAAAACTGTTTTTT.

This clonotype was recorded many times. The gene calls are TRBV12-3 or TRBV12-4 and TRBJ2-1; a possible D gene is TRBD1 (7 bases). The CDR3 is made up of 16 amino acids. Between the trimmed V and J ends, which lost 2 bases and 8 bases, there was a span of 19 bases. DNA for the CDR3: TGTGCCAGCAGTTTAAGACCGGGACAGACTAGGGATGAGCAGTTCTTC. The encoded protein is CASSLRPGQTRDEQFF.

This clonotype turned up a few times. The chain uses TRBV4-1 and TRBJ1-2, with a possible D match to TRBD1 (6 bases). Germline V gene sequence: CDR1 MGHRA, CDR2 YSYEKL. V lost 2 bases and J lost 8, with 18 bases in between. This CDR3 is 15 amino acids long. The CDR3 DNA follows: TGCGCCAGCAGCCAACGTCCCGGGACACCTATAGGCTACACCTTC. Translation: CASSQRPGTPIGYTF.

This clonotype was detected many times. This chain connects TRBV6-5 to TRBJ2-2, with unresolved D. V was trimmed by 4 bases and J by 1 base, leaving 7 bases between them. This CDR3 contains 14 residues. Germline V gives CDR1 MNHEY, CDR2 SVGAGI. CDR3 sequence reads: CASSSPGNTGELFF. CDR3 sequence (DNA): TGTGCCAGCAGTTCTCCAGGGAACACCGGGGAGCTGTTTTTT.

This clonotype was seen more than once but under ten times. CDR3 residues: CASSLSGTARDTQYF. CDR3 DNA: TGTGCCAGCAGTTTGTCCGGGACAGCCCGAGATACGCAGTATTTT. The chain links TRBV2 to TRBJ2-3; TRBD1 matches at 7 bases. The CDR3 is made up of 15 amino acids. Germline loops: CDR1 SNHLY, CDR2 FYNNEI. V lost 5 bases and J lost 5; bases outside the gene matches: 10.

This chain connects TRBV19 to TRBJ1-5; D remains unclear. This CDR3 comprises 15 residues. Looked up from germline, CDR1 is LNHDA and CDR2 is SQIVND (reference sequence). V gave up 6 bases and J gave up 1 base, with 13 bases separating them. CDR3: CASRDDTLSNQPQHF. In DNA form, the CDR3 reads TGTGCCAGTAGGGACGACACTCTGAGCAATCAGCCCCAGCATTTT.

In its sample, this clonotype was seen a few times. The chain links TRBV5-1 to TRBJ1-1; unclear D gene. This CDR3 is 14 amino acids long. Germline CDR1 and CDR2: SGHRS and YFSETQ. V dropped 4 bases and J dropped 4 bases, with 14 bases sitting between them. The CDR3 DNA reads TGCGCCAGCAGCGCTCAGGACCGGGTCACTGAAGCTTTCTTT. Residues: CASSAQDRVTEAFF.

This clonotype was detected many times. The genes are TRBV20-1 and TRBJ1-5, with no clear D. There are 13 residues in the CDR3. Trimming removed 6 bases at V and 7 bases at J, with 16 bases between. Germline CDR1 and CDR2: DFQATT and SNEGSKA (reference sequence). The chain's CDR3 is CSAPPGLGQPQHF. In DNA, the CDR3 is TGCAGTGCCCCGCCCGGGCTTGGGCAGCCCCAGCATTTT.

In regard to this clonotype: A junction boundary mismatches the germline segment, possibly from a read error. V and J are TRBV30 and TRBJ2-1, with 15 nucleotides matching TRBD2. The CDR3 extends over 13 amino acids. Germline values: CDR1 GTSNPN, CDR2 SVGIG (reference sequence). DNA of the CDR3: TGTGCCTGGGAAGGACTAGCGGGAGGGCCGCTTCTCTTC. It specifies CAWEGLAGGPLLF.

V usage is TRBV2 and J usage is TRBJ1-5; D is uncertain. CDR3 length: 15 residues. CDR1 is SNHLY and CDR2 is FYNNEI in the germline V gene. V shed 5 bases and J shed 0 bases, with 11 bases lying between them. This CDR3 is CASSLSGPSNQPQHF. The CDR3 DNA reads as TGTGCCAGCAGTTTGTCCGGGCCTAGCAATCAGCCCCAGCATTTT.

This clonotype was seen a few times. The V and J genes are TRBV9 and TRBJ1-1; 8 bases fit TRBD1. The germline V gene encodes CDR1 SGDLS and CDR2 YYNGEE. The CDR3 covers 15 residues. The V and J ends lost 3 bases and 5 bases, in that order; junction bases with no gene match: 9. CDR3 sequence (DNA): TGTGCCAGCAGCGCCTCGACAGGGGCGCAAACTGAAGCTTTCTTT. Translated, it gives CASSASTGAQTEAFF.

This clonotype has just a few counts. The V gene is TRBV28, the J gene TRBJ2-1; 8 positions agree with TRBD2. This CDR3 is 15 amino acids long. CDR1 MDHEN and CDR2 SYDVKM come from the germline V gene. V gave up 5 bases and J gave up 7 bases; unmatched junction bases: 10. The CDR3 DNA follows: TGTGCCAGCAGTCCGCACGGACTAGCCGGAAATGAGCAGTTCTTC. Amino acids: CASSPHGLAGNEQFF.

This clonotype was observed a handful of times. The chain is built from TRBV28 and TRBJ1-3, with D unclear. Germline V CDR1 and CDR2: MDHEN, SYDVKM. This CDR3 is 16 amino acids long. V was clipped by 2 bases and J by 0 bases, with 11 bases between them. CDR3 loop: CASSLPPWSSGNTIYF. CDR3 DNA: TGTGCCAGCAGTTTACCGCCGTGGAGCTCTGGAAACACCATATATTTT.

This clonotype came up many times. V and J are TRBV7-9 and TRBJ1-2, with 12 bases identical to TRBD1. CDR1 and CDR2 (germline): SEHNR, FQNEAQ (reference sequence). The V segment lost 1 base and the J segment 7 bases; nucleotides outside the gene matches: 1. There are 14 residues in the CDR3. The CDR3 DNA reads TGTGCCAGCAGCTTAGAGGGACAGGGGGCTGGCTACACCTTC. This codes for CASSLEGQGAGYTF.

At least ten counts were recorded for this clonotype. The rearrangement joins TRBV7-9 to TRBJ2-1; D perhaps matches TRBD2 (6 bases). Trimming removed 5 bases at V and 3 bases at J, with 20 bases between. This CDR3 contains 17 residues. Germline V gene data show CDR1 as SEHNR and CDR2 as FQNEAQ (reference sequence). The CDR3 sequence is CASSTVPTGLIYNEQFF. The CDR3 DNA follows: TGTGCCAGCAGCACCGTACCCACAGGACTAATCTACAATGAGCAGTTCTTC. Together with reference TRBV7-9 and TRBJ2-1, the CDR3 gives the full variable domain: DTGVSQNPRHKITKRGQNVTFRCDPISEHNRLYWYRQTLGQGPEFLTYFQNEAQLEKSRLLSDRFSAERPKGSFSTLEIQRTEQGDSAMYLCASSTVPTGLIYNEQFFGPGTRLTVL.

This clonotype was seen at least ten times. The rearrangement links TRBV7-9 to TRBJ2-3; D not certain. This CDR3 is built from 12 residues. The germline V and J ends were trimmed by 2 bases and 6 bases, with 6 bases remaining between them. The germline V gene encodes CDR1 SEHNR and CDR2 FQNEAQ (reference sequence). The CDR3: CASSLIGDTQYF. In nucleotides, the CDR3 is TGTGCCAGCAGCTTAATAGGGGATACGCAGTATTTT.

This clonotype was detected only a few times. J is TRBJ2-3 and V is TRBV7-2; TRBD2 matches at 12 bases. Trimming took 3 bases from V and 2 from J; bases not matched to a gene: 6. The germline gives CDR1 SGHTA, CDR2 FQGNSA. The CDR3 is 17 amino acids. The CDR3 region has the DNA TGTGCCAGCAGCTTGACCGGGACTAGCGGGCACACAGATACGCAGTATTTT. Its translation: CASSLTGTSGHTDTQYF.